The 8 T cell receptor beta chains given below trace back to one sample, sequenced in a study of control samples from healthy donors and cancer patients. Assay used: immunoSEQ multiplex PCR; TCRdb lists only in-frame clones, some missing. The table has 150,000 to 170,000 clones, about 94% seen once. Sequences were obtained from blood. These receptors were taken from a man between 40 and 49 years old in good health.

The chain is built from TRBV21-1 and TRBJ2-7; the table calls TRBD2, which could not be checked here. TRBV21-1 is described as a pseudogene. The CDR3 covers 18 residues. CDR3 DNA sequence: TGTGCCAGCAGCAAAGGAGGCCCCCCCGGGGGACTGTCCTACGAGCAGTACTTC. Protein product: CASSKGGPPGGLSYEQYF.

The V call is TRBV6-6, the J call TRBJ2-7; 8 bases agree with TRBD1. The V segment lost 8 bases and the J segment 0 bases; nucleotides outside the gene matches: 9. The germline CDR1 and CDR2 sequences are MNHNY and SVGAGI (reference sequence). The CDR3 length is 15 residues. The CDR3 nucleotides read TGTGCCAGCGGTACCGGACAGGGTTTCTCCTACGAGCAGTACTTC. This translates into CASGTGQGFSYEQYF.

The CDR3 nucleotides read TGTGCCAGCAGTGATTTGTCCGCGGCTAATGAAAAACTGTTTTTT. Its translation: CASSDLSAANEKLFF. This sequence joins TRBV6-1 and TRBJ1-4; unclear D gene. Looked up from germline, CDR1 is MNHNS and CDR2 is SASEGT. This CDR3 region has 15 residues. V lost 3 bases, J lost 3 bases, and 11 bases lay in between.

This CDR3 reads CASSPGVRDTQYF. The CDR3 bases are TGTGCCAGCAGCCCCGGGGTAAGAGATACGCAGTATTTT. The chain recombines TRBV12-3 or TRBV12-4 with TRBJ2-3, with TRBD2 as a possible D gene (5 bases). Trimming removed 6 bases at V and 5 bases at J, with 12 bases between. The CDR3 loop spans 13 amino acids.

This chain joins TRBV6-5 and TRBJ1-6; 7 nucleotides align to TRBD1. The CDR3 totals 14 residues. The V gene's germline CDR1 is MNHEY and CDR2 SVGAGI. Trimming removed 6 bases from V and 7 bases from J; junction bases left unmatched: 6. The CDR3 coding sequence is TGTGCCAGCAGACCTGGGACAGTGAATTCACCCCTCCACTTT. Its protein product is CASRPGTVNSPLHF.

The gene calls are TRBV5-4 and TRBJ2-5; weak D call: TRBD1 (5 bases). The CDR3 runs 15 residues. V lost 2 bases and J lost 2, with 13 bases in between. Germline V gene lookup returns CDR1 SGHNT and CDR2 YYREEE (reference sequence). The CDR3 DNA follows: TGTGCCAGCAGCTTTACAAGGGGCCAGCAAGAGACCCAGTACTTC. Amino acids: CASSFTRGQQETQYF.

This chain joins TRBV15 and TRBJ1-4; D remains ambiguous. Germline V CDR1 and CDR2: LNHNV, YYDKDF (reference sequence). The CDR3 has 15 amino acids. Trimming took 5 bases from V and 2 from J, leaving 12 bases between them. The CDR3 sequence is CATSPQPQTNEKLFF. As DNA, the CDR3 is TGTGCCACCAGCCCTCAACCACAGACTAATGAAAAACTGTTTTTT. The complete variable domain, with remaining parts taken from reference TRBV15 and TRBJ1-4, reads DAMVIQNPRYQVTQFGKPVTLSCSQTLNHNVMYWYQQKSSQAPKLLFHYYDKDFNNEADTPDNFQSRRPNTSFCFLDIRSPGLGDTAMYLCATSPQPQTNEKLFFGSGTQLSVL.

This clone was found once. J is TRBJ1-1 and V is TRBV10-3, with D tentatively TRBD1 (5 bases). With 0 bases removed from V and 0 bases from J, the gap between germline ends came to 14 bases. CDR3 size: 17 residues. Germline V CDR1 and CDR2: ENHRY, SYGVKD. Here the CDR3 DNA reads TGTGCCATCAGTGAGTCAGCAACGGGACGTATGAACACTGAAGCTTTCTTT. Its translation: CAISESATGRMNTEAFF.